The TCR beta chain under discussion was sequenced for a study of blood T cell repertoires in COVID-19. The overall study: Samples taken during acute and convalescent COVID-19 were collected in the United States, Italy and Spain.

This CDR3 has 15 amino acids. Trimming removed 8 bases from V and 1 base from J; junction bases left unmatched: 5. Germline loops: CDR1 MNHEY, CDR2 SVGAGI. Per the original methods: The authors estimated nucleated cell counts from reference gene primer amplification. Profiling relied on immunoSEQ multiplex PCR, and the TCRdb table lists in-frame clones only, not all of them. The DNA was the basis for D and trimming; V, J and clone size are from that table. The data show 250,000 to 350,000 clones, 88% seen once. The chain uses TRBV6-5 and TRBJ2-7, with TRBD2 matching 13 bases. The sample taken for sequencing was peripheral blood. This TCR was sampled from a man between 18 and 29 years old with active or convalescent COVID-19. The CDR3 DNA reads TGTGCCAGCCAAGGACTAGCGGGGGATTCCTACGAGCAGTACTTC. Translation gives CASQGLAGDSYEQYF.